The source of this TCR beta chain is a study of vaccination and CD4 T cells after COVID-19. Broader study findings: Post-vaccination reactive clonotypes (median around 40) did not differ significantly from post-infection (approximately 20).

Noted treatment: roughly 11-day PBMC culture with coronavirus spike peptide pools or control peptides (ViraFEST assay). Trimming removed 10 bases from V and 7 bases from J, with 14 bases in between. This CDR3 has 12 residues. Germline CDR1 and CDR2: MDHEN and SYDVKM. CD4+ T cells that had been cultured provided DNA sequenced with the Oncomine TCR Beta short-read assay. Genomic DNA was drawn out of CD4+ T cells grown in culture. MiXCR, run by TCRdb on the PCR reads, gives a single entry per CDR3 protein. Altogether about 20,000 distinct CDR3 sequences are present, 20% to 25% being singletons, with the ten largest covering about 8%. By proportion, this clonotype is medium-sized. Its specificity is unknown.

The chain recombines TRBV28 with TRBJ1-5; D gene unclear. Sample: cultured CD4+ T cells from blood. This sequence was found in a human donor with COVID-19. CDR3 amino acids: CATISGTQPQHF. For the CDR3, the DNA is TGTGCCACCATCTCGGGCACCCAGCCCCAGCATTTT.